The 6 T cell receptor beta chains below all came from one sample that was sequenced in a study of blood T cell repertoires in COVID-19. The repertoire was sequenced with immunoSEQ multiplex PCR; TCRdb's copy has only in-frame clones and lacks some. The repertoire includes about 87,000 clones, about 82% of them detected once, and around a quarter sits in the top ten. The source material was peripheral blood. The receptors stem from a human donor in a cohort sampled during active COVID-19.

The rearrangement uses TRBV19 and TRBJ1-6; D might be TRBD1 (6 bases). Trimming left V 7 bases short and J 9 bases short, with 13 bases between. CDR1 and CDR2 (germline): LNHDA, SQIVND (reference sequence). This CDR3 is built from 13 residues. CDR3 sequence: CASTGRGGSPLHF. For the CDR3, the DNA is TGTGCCAGTACCGGAAGGGGGGGTTCACCCCTCCACTTT.

A single count supports this clone. The V and J genes are TRBV29-1 and TRBJ1-2, with TRBD1 matching 9 bases. V lost 5 bases and J lost 4; bases outside the gene matches: 8. The length of the CDR3 is 14 residues. Germline V lookup: CDR1 SQVTM, CDR2 ANQGSEA. The CDR3, as DNA: TGCAGCGTTCCTGGACAGGGGTTATCCTATGGCTACACCTTC. It specifies CSVPGQGLSYGYTF.

The chain carries TRBV24-1 and TRBJ2-1; 10 bases match TRBD2. Per the germline V gene, CDR1 is KGHDR and CDR2 is SFDVKD. Trimming at V came to 4 bases and at J to 2 bases, leaving 16 bases not matched to a gene. The CDR3 extends over 20 amino acids. The CDR3 nucleotides are TGTGCCACCAGTGACAGGACAGCTTTCCCCACTAGCGGGGCCTACAATGAGCAGTTCTTC. Its translation is CATSDRTAFPTSGAYNEQFF.

The chain is built from TRBV18 and TRBJ2-6, with a possible D match to TRBD1 (8 bases). The germline V gene encodes CDR1 KGHSH and CDR2 LQKENI. The CDR3 is 19 amino acids. Trimming cost V 2 bases and J 4 bases, with 21 bases left between them. The CDR3 reads CASSPEVTGGVEGANVLTF. For the CDR3, the DNA is TGTGCCAGCTCACCAGAAGTCACAGGGGGGGTAGAAGGGGCCAACGTCCTGACTTTC.

The rearrangement links TRBV24-1 to TRBJ2-1, with 9 bases lining up with TRBD1. With 2 bases clipped from V and 5 bases from J, the junction kept 3 bases outside the gene matches. Germline CDR1 KGHDR, CDR2 SFDVKD. CDR3 length equals 15 residues. CDR3 sequence: CATSDWGTGNNEQFF. CDR3 DNA: TGTGCCACCAGTGATTGGGGGACAGGGAACAATGAGCAGTTCTTC.

As for this clone: Relative to the germline gene, one junction end is altered; a read error may explain this. The rearrangement uses TRBV3-1 (or the pseudogene TRBV3-2) and TRBJ1-1; 8 bases line up with TRBD1. CDR3 length equals 12 residues. Germline V gives CDR1 LGHDT, CDR2 YNNKEL (reference sequence). CDR3 sequence (DNA): TGTGTTCGGAAGACAACAGGGGGAGGTAGGGTCTTT. Translated: CVRKTTGGGRVF.